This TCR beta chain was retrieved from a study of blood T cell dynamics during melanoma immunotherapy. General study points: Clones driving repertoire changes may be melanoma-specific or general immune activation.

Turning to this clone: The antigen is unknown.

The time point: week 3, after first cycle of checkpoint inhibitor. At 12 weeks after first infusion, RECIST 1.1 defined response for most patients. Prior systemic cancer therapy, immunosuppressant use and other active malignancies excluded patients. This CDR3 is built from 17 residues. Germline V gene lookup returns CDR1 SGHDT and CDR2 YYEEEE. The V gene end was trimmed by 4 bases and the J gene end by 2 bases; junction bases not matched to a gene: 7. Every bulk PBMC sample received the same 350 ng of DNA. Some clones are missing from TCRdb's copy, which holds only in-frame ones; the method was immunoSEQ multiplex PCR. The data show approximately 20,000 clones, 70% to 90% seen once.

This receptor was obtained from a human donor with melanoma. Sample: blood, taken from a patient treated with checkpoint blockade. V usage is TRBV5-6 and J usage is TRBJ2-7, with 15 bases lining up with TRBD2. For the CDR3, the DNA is TGTGCCAGCAGCCCACTCGGACTAGCGGGAGGGGCCTACGAGCAGTACTTC. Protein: CASSPLGLAGGAYEQYF.